The 17 T cell receptor beta chains below come from one sample, sequenced in a study of blood T cell repertoires in COVID-19. Clones were sequenced by immunoSEQ multiplex PCR, and TCRdb holds only the in-frame ones, with some missing. The repertoire holds some 220,000 clones, with around 91% as singletons. The sample was PBMCs or T cells enriched from blood (not recorded which). These receptors were obtained from a woman between 18 and 29 years old in a cohort exposed to, infected with or recovered from COVID-19 (not recorded which).

This chain joins TRBV12-3 or TRBV12-4 and TRBJ1-1; D call uncertain. The V end lost 10 bases, the J end lost 7 bases, and 10 bases lay between the germline ends. This CDR3 has 10 amino acids. The CDR3 reads CATAGFEAFF. The CDR3 bases are TGTGCCACCGCGGGGTTTGAAGCTTTCTTT.

This chain joins TRBV3-1 (or the pseudogene TRBV3-2) and TRBJ1-5; TRBD1 aligns across 8 bases. Trimming at V came to 1 base and at J to 6 bases, leaving 2 bases not matched to a gene. Germline CDR1 is LGHDT and CDR2 is YNNKEL (reference sequence). This CDR3 contains 14 residues. CDR3 sequence: CASSQGTGSQPQHF. The DNA for the CDR3 is TGTGCCAGCAGCCAAGGGACAGGGTCTCAGCCCCAGCATTTT.

This rearrangement joins TRBV6-5 to TRBJ1-2; TRBD1 aligns across 8 bases. Trimming removed 5 bases from V and 3 bases from J; junction bases left unmatched: 5. The CDR3 is made up of 14 amino acids. Germline loops: CDR1 MNHEY, CDR2 SVGAGI. The CDR3 spells CASSPDRGDYGYTF. The CDR3 DNA sequence: TGTGCCAGCAGTCCTGACAGGGGTGACTATGGCTACACCTTC.

The chain links TRBV10-2 to TRBJ2-3; D is ambiguous. Per the germline V gene, CDR1 is WSHSY and CDR2 is SAAADI. Trimming shortened V by 3 bases and J by 5 bases, and 12 bases separated the two germline ends. The CDR3 has 14 residues. CDR3 amino acids: CASSDRVRRDTQYF. As DNA, the CDR3 is TGCGCCAGCAGTGACCGAGTTCGTAGAGATACGCAGTATTTT.

The chain uses TRBV3-1 (or the pseudogene TRBV3-2) and TRBJ1-4, with 8 nucleotides matching TRBD1. CDR1 is LGHDT and CDR2 is YNNKEL in the germline V gene (reference sequence). Unmatched junction bases numbered 3, after V lost 2 bases and J lost 7 bases. This CDR3 is built from 14 residues. The CDR3 loop is CASSQLDRAEKLFF. CDR3 bases: TGTGCCAGCAGCCAACTGGACAGGGCTGAAAAACTGTTTTTT.

This clone is a singleton in its sample. CDR3 amino acids: CARSMTGTYEKLFF. As DNA, the CDR3 is TGTGCCAGATCAATGACAGGGACCTATGAAAAACTGTTTTTT. The chain links TRBV3-1 (or the pseudogene TRBV3-2) to TRBJ1-4, with TRBD1 matching over 7 bases. Germline CDR1 LGHDT, CDR2 YNNKEL (reference sequence). V dropped 9 bases and J dropped 6; count of bases not matched to a gene: 10. The CDR3 consists of 14 residues.

The chain recombines TRBV19 with TRBJ2-1; possible D gene TRBD1, 5 bases. This CDR3 is 13 amino acids long. Germline loops: CDR1 LNHDA, CDR2 SQIVND (reference sequence). V was trimmed by 10 bases and J by 5 bases, leaving 15 bases between them. CDR3 amino acids: CATEGVYNNEQFF. CDR3 DNA sequence: TGTGCCACCGAAGGGGTTTACAACAATGAGCAGTTCTTC.

This chain joins TRBV29-1 and TRBJ2-7; TRBD1 agrees at 8 bases. J gave up 6 bases and V 6 bases, and 7 bases lay outside the gene matches. Germline V CDR1 and CDR2: SQVTM, ANQGSEA. The CDR3 spans 12 residues. CDR3 nucleotides: TGCAGCGTGGGCAGGGGGCCGGGCGAGCAGTACTTC. Translation: CSVGRGPGEQYF.

The genes are TRBV5-5 and TRBJ1-2; D is ambiguous. V lost 4 bases to trimming and J lost 4 bases, with 14 bases between them. This CDR3 contains 14 residues. Germline values: CDR1 SGHKS, CDR2 YYEKEE (reference sequence). The CDR3 protein is CASSPRYDFYGYTF. The CDR3 DNA reads TGTGCCAGCAGCCCTCGCTACGACTTCTATGGCTACACCTTC.

The J gene is TRBJ1-3, the V gene TRBV5-6; no clear D. The germline V gene has CDR1 SGHDT and CDR2 YYEEEE. V lost 6 bases and J lost 3, with 13 bases in between. This CDR3 comprises 14 residues. The CDR3 is CASILGPNGNTIYF. The CDR3 bases are TGTGCCAGCATCCTTGGGCCCAATGGAAACACCATATATTTT.

V is TRBV3-1 (or the pseudogene TRBV3-2) and J is TRBJ2-2, with TRBD2 identical over 8 bases. V lost 9 bases, J lost 5 bases, and 5 bases stayed unmatched. There are 13 residues in the CDR3. Germline V CDR1 and CDR2: LGHDT, YNNKEL (reference sequence). CDR3 residues: CASTGGATGELFF. In nucleotides, the CDR3 is TGTGCCAGTACCGGGGGGGCGACCGGGGAGCTGTTTTTT.

The rearrangement joins TRBV5-1 to TRBJ2-2, with D perhaps TRBD1 (5 bases). Per germline, CDR1 SGHRS and CDR2 YFSETQ. The CDR3 is 14 residues long. V gave up 4 bases and J gave up 6 bases, with 13 bases separating them. The CDR3: CASSAGYGAGELFF. The DNA of the CDR3 is TGCGCCAGCAGCGCAGGGTATGGGGCCGGGGAGCTGTTTTTT.

The CDR3 spells CASSQEGTGTEAFF. CDR3 nucleotide sequence: TGCGCCAGCAGCCAAGAAGGGACAGGGACTGAAGCTTTCTTT. The V gene is TRBV4-1, the J gene TRBJ1-1, with 9 nucleotides matching TRBD1. The CDR3 extends over 14 amino acids. From germline, CDR1 is MGHRA and CDR2 YSYEKL. Losses at the gene ends were 0 bases for V and 5 bases for J; bases not matched to a gene: 1.

The rearrangement uses TRBV5-4 and TRBJ2-7; tentatively, D is TRBD1 (5 bases). CDR1 and CDR2 from the germline V gene are SGHNT and YYREEE (reference sequence). The ends were cut back, 1 base at V and 2 bases at J, with 13 bases in the middle. The CDR3 loop spans 15 amino acids. The CDR3 reads CASSLWGRTPYEQYF. As DNA, the CDR3 is TGTGCCAGCAGCTTGTGGGGCCGTACCCCCTACGAGCAGTACTTC.

The genes are TRBV19 and TRBJ2-2; 7 positions agree with TRBD1. Unmatched junction bases numbered 5, after V lost 2 bases and J lost 5 bases. The CDR3 extends over 15 amino acids. Germline CDR1 and CDR2: LNHDA and SQIVND (reference sequence). This CDR3 is CASSINDRATGELFF. CDR3 nucleotide sequence: TGTGCCAGTAGTATAAACGACAGGGCTACCGGGGAGCTGTTTTTT.

The V gene is TRBV28, the J gene TRBJ2-1; 8 bases map to TRBD2. Germline CDR1 MDHEN, CDR2 SYDVKM. This CDR3 has 13 amino acids. V shed 5 bases and J 9 bases; nucleotides not matched to a gene: 6. DNA for the CDR3: TGTGCCAGCAGTACGGGGGGGCTAGGTGAGCAGTTCTTC. This codes for CASSTGGLGEQFF.

Comments on this clone: This sample also contains other DNA sequences that code for the same CDR3. This sequence joins TRBV14 and TRBJ2-7, with TRBD2 matching 12 bases. Trimming took 4 bases from V and 3 from J; bases not matched to a gene: 1. The length of the CDR3 is 14 residues. The germline V gene has CDR1 SGHDN and CDR2 FVKESK. CDR3 coding DNA: TGTGCCAGCAGCCCACTAGCGGGGGGCTACGAGCAGTACTTC. Translation gives CASSPLAGGYEQYF.